This TCR beta chain emerged from a study of patients and donors after allogeneic stem cell transplantation. The CDR3 spans 13 residues. V shed 0 bases and J shed 4 bases, with 2 bases lying between them. Germline loops: CDR1 SGHRS, CDR2 YFSETQ. TCRdb ran MiXCR on the RT-PCR reads and lists one entry per CDR3 protein. This table holds 16,000 or so distinct CDR3 sequences, 25% to 30% found once. The sequence was obtained from a human donor who was either an allogeneic HSCT recipient or a stem cell or donor lymphocyte infusion donor (not recorded which). It is not recorded whose cells these are; they may come from a transplant donor. The chain joins TRBV5-1 to TRBJ2-6; D unresolved. The sequenced material came from blood, either unsorted or a sorted T cell fraction (not recorded which). In nucleotides, the CDR3 is TGCGCCAGCAGCTTGGCCGGGGCCAACGTCCTGACTTTC. This sequence encodes CASSLAGANVLTF. The full variable domain, completed using reference TRBV5-1 and TRBJ2-6, is KAGVTQTPRYLIKTRGQQVTLSCSPISGHRSVSWYQQTPGQGLQFLFEYFSETQRNKGNFPGRFSGRQFSNSRSEMNVSTLELGDSALYLCASSLAGANVLTFGAGSRLTVL.